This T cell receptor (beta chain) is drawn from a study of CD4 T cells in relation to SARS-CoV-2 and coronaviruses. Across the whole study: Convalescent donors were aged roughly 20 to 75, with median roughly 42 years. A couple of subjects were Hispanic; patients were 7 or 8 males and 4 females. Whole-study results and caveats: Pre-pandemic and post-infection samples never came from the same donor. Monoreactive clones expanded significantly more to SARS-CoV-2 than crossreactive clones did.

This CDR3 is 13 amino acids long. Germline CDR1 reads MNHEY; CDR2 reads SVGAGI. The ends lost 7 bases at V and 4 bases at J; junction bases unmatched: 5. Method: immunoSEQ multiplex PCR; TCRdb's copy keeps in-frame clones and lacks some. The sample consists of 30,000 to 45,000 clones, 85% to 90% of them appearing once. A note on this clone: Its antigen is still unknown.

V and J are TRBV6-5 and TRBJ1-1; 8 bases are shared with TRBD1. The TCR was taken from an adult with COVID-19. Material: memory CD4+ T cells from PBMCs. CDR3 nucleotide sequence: TGTGCCAGCAAACCGACAGGGGCCACTGAAGCTTTCTTT. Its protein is CASKPTGATEAFF.